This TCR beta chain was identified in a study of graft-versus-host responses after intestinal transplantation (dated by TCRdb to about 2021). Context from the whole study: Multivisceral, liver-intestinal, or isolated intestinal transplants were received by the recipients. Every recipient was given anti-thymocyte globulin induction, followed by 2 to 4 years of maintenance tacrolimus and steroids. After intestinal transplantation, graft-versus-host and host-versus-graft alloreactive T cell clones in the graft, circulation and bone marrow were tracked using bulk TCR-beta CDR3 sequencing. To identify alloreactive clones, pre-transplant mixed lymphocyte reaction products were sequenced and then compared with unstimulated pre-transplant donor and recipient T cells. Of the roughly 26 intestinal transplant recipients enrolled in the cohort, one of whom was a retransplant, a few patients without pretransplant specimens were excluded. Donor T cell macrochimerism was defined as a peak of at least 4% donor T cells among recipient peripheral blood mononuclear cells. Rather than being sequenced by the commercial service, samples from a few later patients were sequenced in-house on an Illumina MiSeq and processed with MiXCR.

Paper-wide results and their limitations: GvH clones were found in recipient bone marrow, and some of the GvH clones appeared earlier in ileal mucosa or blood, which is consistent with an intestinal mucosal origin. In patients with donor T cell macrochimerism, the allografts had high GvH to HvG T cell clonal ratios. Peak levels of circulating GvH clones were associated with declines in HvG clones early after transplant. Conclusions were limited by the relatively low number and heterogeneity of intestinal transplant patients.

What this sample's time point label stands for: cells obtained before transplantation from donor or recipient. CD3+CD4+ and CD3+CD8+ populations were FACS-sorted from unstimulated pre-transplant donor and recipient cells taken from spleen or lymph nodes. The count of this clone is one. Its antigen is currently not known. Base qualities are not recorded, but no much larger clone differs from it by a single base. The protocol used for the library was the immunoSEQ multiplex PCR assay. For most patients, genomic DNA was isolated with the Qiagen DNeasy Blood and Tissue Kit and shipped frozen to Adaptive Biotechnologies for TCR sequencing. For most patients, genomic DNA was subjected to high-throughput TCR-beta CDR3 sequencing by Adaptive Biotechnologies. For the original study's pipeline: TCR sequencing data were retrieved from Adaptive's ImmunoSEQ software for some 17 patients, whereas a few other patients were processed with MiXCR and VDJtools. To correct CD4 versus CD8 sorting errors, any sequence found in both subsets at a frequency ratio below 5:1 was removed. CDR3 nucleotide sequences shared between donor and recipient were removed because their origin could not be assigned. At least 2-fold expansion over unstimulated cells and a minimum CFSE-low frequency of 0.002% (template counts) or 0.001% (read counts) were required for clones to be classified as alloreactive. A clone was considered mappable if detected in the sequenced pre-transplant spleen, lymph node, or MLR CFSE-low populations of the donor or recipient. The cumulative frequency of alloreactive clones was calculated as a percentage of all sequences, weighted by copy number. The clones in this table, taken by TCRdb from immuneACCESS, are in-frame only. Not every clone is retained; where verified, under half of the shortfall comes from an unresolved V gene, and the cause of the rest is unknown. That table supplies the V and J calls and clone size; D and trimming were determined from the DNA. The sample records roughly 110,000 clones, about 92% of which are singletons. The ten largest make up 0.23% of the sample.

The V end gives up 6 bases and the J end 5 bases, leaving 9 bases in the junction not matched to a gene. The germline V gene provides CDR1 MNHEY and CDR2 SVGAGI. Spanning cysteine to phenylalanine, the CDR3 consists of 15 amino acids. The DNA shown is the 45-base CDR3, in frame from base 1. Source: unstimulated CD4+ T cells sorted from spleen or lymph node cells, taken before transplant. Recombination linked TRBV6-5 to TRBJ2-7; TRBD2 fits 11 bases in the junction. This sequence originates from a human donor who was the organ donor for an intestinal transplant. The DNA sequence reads TGTGCCAGCAGGCGGGGACTAGCGGCCGTCAACGAGCAGTACTTC. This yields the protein CASRRGLAAVNEQYF.